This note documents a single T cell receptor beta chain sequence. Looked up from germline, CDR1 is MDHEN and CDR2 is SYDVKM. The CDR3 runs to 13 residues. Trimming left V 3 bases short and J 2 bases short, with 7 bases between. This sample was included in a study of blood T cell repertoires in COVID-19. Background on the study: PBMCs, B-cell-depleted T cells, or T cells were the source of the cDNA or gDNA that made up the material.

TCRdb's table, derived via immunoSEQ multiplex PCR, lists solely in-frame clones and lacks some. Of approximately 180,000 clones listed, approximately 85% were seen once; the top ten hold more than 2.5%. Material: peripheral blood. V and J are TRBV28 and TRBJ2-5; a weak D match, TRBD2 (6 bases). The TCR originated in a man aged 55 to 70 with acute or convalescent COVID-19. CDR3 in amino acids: CASSFGGQETQYF. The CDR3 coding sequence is TGTGCCAGCAGTTTCGGGGGACAAGAGACCCAGTACTTC.